This entry describes one TCR beta chain. Its antigen has not been determined. The data originate from a study of cytomegalovirus exposure and HLA in healthy donors (dated by TCRdb to 2017 to 2019). Regarding the complete study: An earlier analysis of several hundred of the donors reported about 250 Gb of sequence data and more than 90 million unique TCR beta sequences from approximately 180 million T cells. An early release that covered fewer than 800 HLA-typed donors contained around 300 gigabases of sequencing data and some 87 million unique TCR sequences. Among the approximately 400 genotyped donors, more than 70% belonged to the genetic ancestry cluster associated with self-reported Caucasian donors. The aim of the study was to test whether cataloging public T cell receptors could identify signatures of past pathogen exposure. Using immunosequencing, the study profiled T cell repertoires from around 670 subjects and related those repertoires to cytomegalovirus serostatus. Along with the approximately 650-subject first cohort, a separate validation cohort of over a hundred different subjects was used. The study combined high-throughput TCR immunosequencing, statistical association of individual TCRs with disease status, and machine learning to predict cytomegalovirus infection status. A later analysis re-analyzed previously published TCR beta repertoires from roughly 600 donors and added high-resolution HLA genotyping to study TCR occurrence patterns. Rather than drawing on any new phenotypic data, the later analysis identified candidate immune exposures from TCR beta sequences and the way those sequences occurred across donors. An earlier analysis of 587 of the donors used high-throughput TCR beta sequencing to judge whether each TCR beta V gene segment behaved as functional or pseudogenic. Alongside the repertoire data, information on donor age, sex, ethnicity and CMV serostatus was compiled. A later genetic analysis took genome-wide SNP genotypes for about three fifths of the 666 donors and used that subset as a discovery cohort. All discovery cohort repertoires had been generated on a single sequencing platform. Class I and class II HLA loci were covered by the typing at four-digit resolution. The number of donors typed differed by locus, with roughly 629-640 for A, B, C, DRB1 and DQB1, around 520 for DQA1, 600 to 610 for DPA1, and some 470 for DPB1. About five DR-DQ haplotypes were treated as single units for association and clustering because of strong linkage in the cohort. Across around 400 genotyped donors of the cohort, an average of about 250,000 unique TCR beta nucleotide sequences per donor were sequenced, and 15% to 20% of those sequences were non-productive.

Libraries were prepared through the immunoSEQ multiplex PCR assay. A mixture of 60 forward primers for TCR Vbeta segments and 13 reverse primers for TCR Jbeta segments was used in the multiplex PCR. The CDR3 region of rearranged TCR beta genes was amplified from genomic DNA with a multiplex PCR assay. The Illumina HiSeq System was used to sequence the amplified TCR beta libraries as 87-base-pair reads. As for the original processing: In a later analysis, tens of millions of unique TCR beta chains were counted across the roughly 670 repertoires, and roughly 11 million of these chains were shared by at least two donors. A nearest-neighbor algorithm error-corrected the raw reads and collapsed the reads into unique sequences, merging closely related sequences to remove PCR and sequencing errors. To assign V, D and J gene segments, CDR3 sequences were aligned to IMGT reference sequences. For a sequence to be retained, a match of at least six nucleotides was required to both a V gene segment and a J gene segment. Rearrangements were classified as productive when the CDR3 lacked stop codons and remained in frame with V and J, and all other rearrangements were classified as non-productive. CDR3 was defined according to IMGT convention as the region running from the second conserved V-encoded cysteine to the conserved J-encoded phenylalanine. In an earlier analysis of approximately 590 of the donors, sequences lacking an unambiguous match to a single V gene segment were excluded. An earlier analysis of almost 600 of the donors classified V segments as functional when productive rearrangements were above 56.7% and as segregating when the standard deviation between donors was above 5%. A statistical classification framework was built to diagnose cytomegalovirus status from the catalog of TCR beta chain sequences. V and J gene assignment, in a later analysis, came from comparing TCR nucleotide sequences with IMGT/GENE-DB human TR gene sequences. The TCRdist pipeline was used in a later analysis to assign CDR3 sequences and most-parsimonious VDJ recombination scenarios. A later analysis defined each TCR beta chain by its CDR3 amino acid sequence plus V-gene family, and excluded reads lacking a unique V-gene family. As a way to deal with suspected cross-contamination and a sequencing artifact, a later analysis dropped 592 nucleotide sequences that were highly shared and had low generation probability. In a later analysis, a clonal expansion index for each public chain was calculated from normalized within-repertoire ranks of inferred template counts. Generation probabilities in a later analysis came from a VDJ recombination model fitted to out-of-frame rearrangements, and those results were checked against IGoR. A later analysis scored TCR-TCR, TCR-HLA and TCR-CMV co-occurrence with hypergeometric tests, applying a repertoire-size bias correction to TCR pairs. A later analysis estimated false discovery rates by permuting HLA or CMV assignments 20 times. In a later analysis, co-occurring TCRs were grouped with DBSCAN, and TCRdist sequence similarity was added when clustering was performed within HLA-allele-positive subsets. Co-occurrence clustering excluded repertoires with fewer than 30,000 or more than 120,000 public chains, plus five with anomalous nucleotide sharing. TCRdb retrieved this table from immuneACCESS and kept in-frame rearrangements only. Not all clones are present; in checked studies, unresolved V genes account for under half, and no reason is known for the remainder. V and J calls and clone size follow that table, whereas D and trimming were derived from the DNA. In this sample's table one finds over 100,000 clones. The top ten hold around 6.5% of the sample.

Germline trimming amounts to 7 bases on V and 1 base on J, with 10 as the count of junction bases outside the gene matches. Including the terminal cysteine and phenylalanine, the CDR3 comprises 16 residues. Only the CDR3 DNA stays, 48 bases, in frame from base 1. According to the germline V gene, CDR1 reads SNHLY and CDR2 reads FYNNEI. Overall study outcomes, separate from this receptor: Presence/absence analyses assumed roughly uniform sequencing depth across donors, an assumption that may not hold. In a later analysis, some 18,000 TCR beta sequences were associated with specific HLA alleles at a false discovery rate of 0.05. In a later analysis, HLA-associated TCR beta chains showed more clonal expansion and lower generation probabilities than non-associated chains that were equally common. A cluster of highly shared sequence variants was judged likely to represent a technical artifact of the sequencing pipeline. Strong co-occurrence of HLA alleles, especially DR and DQ, made assigning TCR associations to individual alleles difficult. While some public TCRs were present in many individuals, most TCR sequences turned up only very rarely across donors. A further reported finding was that TCR beta sequences accurately predicted the HLA-A and HLA-B alleles for most subjects in the first cohort. In a later genetic analysis, a missense DCLRE1C variant was associated with V-gene and J-gene trimming of TCR beta chains, and the association was replicated in an independent cohort. Several of the top co-occurrence clusters appeared to be linked to parvovirus B19, influenza, CMV and Epstein-Barr virus, according to a later analysis. Because HLA typing was missing for some donors at each locus, association tests included only the typed subset. According to the authors, the approach could potentially be generalized to other disease states and immunological phenotypes. In an earlier analysis of about 600 of the donors, most TCR beta V segments appeared in productive rearrangements about 90% or about 30% of the time, broadly matching IMGT annotations. According to a later genetic analysis, donors in an Asian-associated ancestry cluster had fewer N-insertions in productive TCRs than the approximately 670-donor mean. The study gave a list of some 150 TCR beta chains associated with cytomegalovirus. The only immune exposure information available for the cohort was CMV serostatus. In a later analysis, most CMV-associated TCR beta chains were found to appear HLA-restricted, with HLA associations seemingly driven largely by CMV exposure. The cohort was sequenced for TCR beta chains only, and without alpha or paired-chain data the features that could be detected were limited. In a later analysis, the rate of TCR association differed among HLA loci, with DRB1 alleles having the most associated TCRs and HLA-C alleles having the fewest. Correlated functional status among segregating V segments might reflect linkage disequilibrium, but an unknown experimental factor could not be ruled out. The 87-base-pair reads could not distinguish some IMGT-functional V segments, including TRBV6-2 and TRBV6-3, so those segments were excluded. Cytomegalovirus status was reported to be diagnosed by the classifier with high specificity and sensitivity in both the original and validation cohorts. In vitro tests confirmed that a few of the cytomegalovirus-associated TCR beta chains recognize cytomegalovirus antigens. Because counts were too low, 15 to 20 rarely observed V segments, including chromosome 9 orphons, were left out of the earlier analysis of roughly 600 of the donors.

The cohort was made up of hundreds of healthy bone marrow donors. All cohort members were sampled while nominally healthy, although unrecorded immune exposures were likely present. The donor was CMV seropositive and was included in the group of approximately 310 seropositive cohort members. Every donor gave a peripheral blood sample, and the peripheral blood mononuclear cells from that sample were used for TCR beta sequencing. Genomic DNA extraction from the blood cell samples was performed with the Qiagen DNeasy Blood Extraction Kit. This receptor chain uses TRBV2 and TRBJ2-7, with TRBD2 identical over 10 junction bases. This sequence was found in a man aged 35-49 years in good health and CMV-seropositive. Material: PBMCs. The DNA sequence follows: TGTGCCAGCAATCGGTTAACTAGCGGGGATTCCTACGAGCAGTACTTC. Its protein reads: CASNRLTSGDSYEQYF.